These 27 T cell receptor beta chains originate from one sample sequenced in a study of cytotoxic CD8 clonotypes in ibrutinib-treated CLL. Data came from immunoSEQ multiplex PCR; TCRdb stores just in-frame clones and leaves some out. The table lists 53,000 or so clones, approximately 54% of them singletons. The sequenced sample was PBMCs, obtained at disease progression, from a patient treated with ibrutinib. These receptor sequences come from a human donor with chronic lymphocytic leukemia.

This clone was found once. The J gene is TRBJ2-2, the V gene TRBV29-1; D is possibly TRBD1 (5 bases). The ends were cut back, 4 bases at V and 0 bases at J, with 9 bases in the middle. CDR1 and CDR2 (germline): SQVTM, ANQGSEA. The CDR3 has 14 amino acids. CDR3 in amino acids: CSVGGQPNTGELFF. The CDR3 DNA reads as TGCAGCGTTGGTGGACAACCGAACACCGGGGAGCTGTTTTTT.

The chain carries TRBV7-8 and TRBJ1-4, with no clear D. With 5 bases removed from V and 0 bases from J, the gap between germline ends came to 4 bases. This CDR3 spans 13 amino acids. Germline CDR1 and CDR2: SGHVS and FQNEAQ. CDR3: CASSVATNEKLFF. For the CDR3, the DNA is TGTGCCAGCAGCGTTGCAACTAATGAAAAACTGTTTTTT.

The rearrangement links TRBV29-1 to TRBJ1-1; D is unclear. Trimming left V 3 bases short and J 1 base short, with 6 bases between. CDR3 length equals 12 residues. Germline V lookup: CDR1 SQVTM, CDR2 ANQGSEA. The CDR3 nucleotides read TGCAGCGTTGACAGCGGGAACACTGAAGCTTTCTTT. It encodes CSVDSGNTEAFF.

The chain couples TRBV7-9 to TRBJ2-1; D unresolved. Trimming took 6 bases from V and 8 from J, leaving 17 bases between them. Germline V gives CDR1 SEHNR, CDR2 FQNEAQ (reference sequence). CDR3 length: 14 amino acids. The CDR3 here is CASSSVLDGYEQFF. Here the CDR3 DNA reads TGTGCCAGCAGTTCCGTACTCGATGGCTATGAGCAGTTCTTC. Using reference TRBV7-9 and TRBJ2-1 for the parts outside the CDR3, the full variable domain is DTGVSQNPRHKITKRGQNVTFRCDPISEHNRLYWYRQTLGQGPEFLTYFQNEAQLEKSRLLSDRFSAERPKGSFSTLEIQRTEQGDSAMYLCASSSVLDGYEQFFGPGTRLTVL.

The chain uses TRBV30 and TRBJ2-2; D gene ambiguous. Per germline, CDR1 GTSNPN and CDR2 SVGIG (reference sequence). The CDR3 consists of 13 residues. Trimming cost V 2 bases and J 6 bases, with 10 bases left between them. CDR3 region: CAWSRIQAGELFF. CDR3 bases: TGTGCCTGGAGTCGAATCCAGGCCGGGGAGCTGTTTTTT.

The chain links TRBV11-1 to TRBJ2-3, with 7 bases aligning to TRBD2. Germline lookup yields CDR1 SGHAT and CDR2 FQDESV (reference sequence). V trimming: 3 bases; J trimming: 0 bases; junction bases outside the gene matches: 3. CDR3 length: 15 residues. The CDR3 region has the DNA TGTGCCAGCAGCTTTCTAGCGGAGAGCACAGATACGCAGTATTTT. It is translated as CASSFLAESTDTQYF.

This chain links TRBV6-5 with TRBJ2-3, with D tentatively TRBD2 (5 bases). Germline V CDR1 and CDR2: MNHEY, SVGAGI. The V and J ends lost 6 bases and 2 bases respectively, with 9 bases between them. This CDR3 region has 13 residues. The CDR3 DNA sequence: TGTGCCAGCAGACTAGACACCACAGATACGCAGTATTTT. It specifies CASRLDTTDTQYF.

The CDR3 sequence is CASGSTASYNEQFF. The CDR3 DNA reads as TGTGCCAGCGGGAGTACTGCCTCCTACAATGAGCAGTTCTTC. The chain links TRBV2 to TRBJ2-1; tentatively, D is TRBD2 (5 bases). Trimming took off 8 bases at V and 0 bases at J, with 11 bases between the two ends. CDR1 is SNHLY, CDR2 FYNNEI, per germline. The CDR3 extends over 14 amino acids. The full variable domain, in which reference TRBV2 and TRBJ2-1 provide the parts outside the CDR3, is EPEVTQTPSHQVTQMGQEVILRCVPISNHLYFYWYRQILGQKVEFLVSFYNNEISEKSEIFDDQFSVERPDGSNFTLKIRSTKLEDSAMYFCASGSTASYNEQFFGPGTRLTVL.

The J gene is TRBJ2-3, the V gene TRBV4-2; D possibly matches TRBD1 or TRBD2 (6 bases each). Trimming cost V 0 bases and J 10 bases, with 17 bases left between them. There are 15 residues in the CDR3. Germline-derived CDR1 and CDR2 are LGHNA and YNFKEQ. The DNA for the CDR3 is TGTGCCAGCAGCCAAGAAAGGGGGGACCCGCAATCGCAGTATTTT. This encodes CASSQERGDPQSQYF.

J is TRBJ2-4 and V is TRBV5-6; D gene ambiguous. Deletions cut 2 bases from V and 0 bases from J, with 0 bases between. The CDR3 is 12 residues long. The V gene's germline CDR1 is SGHDT and CDR2 YYEEEE. The CDR3 DNA reads TGTGCCAGCAGCTTAGCCAAAAACATTCAGTACTTC. Translated: CASSLAKNIQYF.

The CDR3 nucleotides are TGTGCCAGCTCACCACCGGGCAGGCTGAACACTGAAGCTTTCTTT. Encoded protein: CASSPPGRLNTEAFF. The V call is TRBV18, the J call TRBJ1-1, with D uncertain. CDR3 size: 15 residues. The V gene's germline CDR1 is KGHSH and CDR2 LQKENI. Trimming stripped 0 bases from V and 0 bases from J, with 8 bases between.

Only a few counts were recorded for this clone. The CDR3 spells CASRIINYGYTF. For the CDR3, the DNA is TGCGCCAGCAGAATAATCAACTATGGCTACACCTTC. V usage is TRBV10-2 and J usage is TRBJ1-2; D ambiguous. V lost 6 bases to trimming and J lost 2 bases, with 7 bases between them. Germline CDR1 WSHSY, CDR2 SAAADI. The CDR3 extends over 12 amino acids.

This clone was seen more than once but under ten times. The chain has TRBV27 and TRBJ2-6; D not resolved. This CDR3 spans 14 amino acids. Trimming pared 5 bases from V and 2 bases from J, leaving 7 bases between. Germline CDR1 MNHEY, CDR2 SMNVEV (reference sequence). In nucleotides, the CDR3 is TGTGCCAGCAGTCGGACGACTGGGGCCAACGTCCTGACTTTC. Encoded protein: CASSRTTGANVLTF. Combining the CDR3 with reference TRBV27 and TRBJ2-6 gives the whole variable domain EAQVTQNPRYLITVTGKKLTVTCSQNMNHEYMSWYRQDPGLGLRQIYYSMNVEVTDKGDVPEGYKVSRKEKRNFPLILESPSPNQTSLYFCASSRTTGANVLTFGAGSRLTVL.

The chain recombines TRBV30 with TRBJ2-1; tentative D call: TRBD2 (6 bases). V lost 2 bases, J lost 5 bases, and 13 bases lay in between. This CDR3 comprises 14 residues. The germline gives CDR1 GTSNPN, CDR2 SVGIG (reference sequence). CDR3 nucleotide sequence: TGTGCCTGGAGTTGGGACTTCGTAAACAATGAGCAGTTCTTC. Its protein product is CAWSWDFVNNEQFF.

This clone was counted a few times. The chain joins TRBV30 to TRBJ1-4; D is perhaps TRBD1 (5 bases). Trimming removed 3 bases at V and 8 bases at J, with 16 bases between. The CDR3 runs to 14 residues. Germline V CDR1 and CDR2: GTSNPN, SVGIG (reference sequence). CDR3: CAWSVGHKEEKLFF. The CDR3 coding sequence is TGTGCCTGGAGCGTAGGACACAAGGAGGAAAAACTGTTTTTT.

V usage is TRBV25-1 and J usage is TRBJ2-7; TRBD2 aligns across 12 bases. The CDR3 has 15 amino acids. From germline, CDR1 is MGHDK and CDR2 SYGVNS. Trimming cost V 4 bases and J 2 bases; bases outside gene matches: 3. The CDR3, as DNA: TGTGCCAGCAGTGTTCCTAGCGGGAGGGCCTACGAGCAGTACTTC. The encoded protein is CASSVPSGRAYEQYF.

V and J are TRBV5-1 and TRBJ2-5; D unresolved. Trimming pared 0 bases from V and 3 bases from J, leaving 6 bases between. CDR1 and CDR2 from the germline V gene are SGHRS and YFSETQ. This CDR3 region has 13 residues. The CDR3: CASSLATEETQYF. The CDR3 DNA reads as TGCGCCAGCAGCTTGGCCACGGAAGAGACCCAGTACTTC.

This rearrangement joins TRBV6-5 to TRBJ2-1; D gene ambiguous. The CDR3 covers 13 residues. The germline gives CDR1 MNHEY, CDR2 SVGAGI. V gave up 6 bases and J gave up 5 bases, with 11 bases separating them. CDR3 coding DNA: TGTGCCAGCAGCCAAGACTGGGACAATGAGCAGTTCTTC. It translates to CASSQDWDNEQFF.

This clone was detected only once. This sequence joins TRBV7-8 and TRBJ1-4, with D unresolved. There are 15 residues in the CDR3. Germline V gene data show CDR1 as SGHVS and CDR2 as FQNEAQ. With 1 base removed from V and 8 bases from J, the gap between germline ends came to 14 bases. DNA for the CDR3: TGTGCCAGCAGCTTAGTCTTAGGCCGAGGGGAAAAACTGTTTTTT. Its translation: CASSLVLGRGEKLFF.

This clone was seen once. The V gene is TRBV12-2, the J gene TRBJ1-5. TRBV12-2 is a pseudogene locus. The length of the CDR3 is 12 residues. For the CDR3, the DNA is TGTGCAAGTCGCTTAAGCGTTCAGCCCCAGCATTTT. Encoded protein: CASRLSVQPQHF.

The genes are TRBV14 and TRBJ1-6, with D possibly TRBD1 on 5 matching bases. This CDR3 comprises 17 residues. Looked up from germline, CDR1 is SGHDN and CDR2 is FVKESK. Trimming left V 0 bases short and J 2 bases short, with 11 bases between. The CDR3 region has the DNA TGTGCCAGCAGCCAAGAACCTTCGGGGGCCTATAATTCACCCCTCCACTTT. It yields the protein CASSQEPSGAYNSPLHF. The complete variable domain, with remaining parts taken from reference TRBV14 and TRBJ1-6, reads EAGVTQFPSHSVIEKGQTVTLRCDPISGHDNLYWYRRVMGKEIKFLLHFVKESKQDESGMPNNRFLAERTGGTYSTLKVQPAELEDSGVYFCASSQEPSGAYNSPLHFGNGTRLTVT.

This chain links TRBV28 with TRBJ1-1; tentatively, D is TRBD1 (6 bases). The germline CDR1 and CDR2 sequences are MDHEN and SYDVKM. With 6 bases removed from V and 1 base from J, the gap between germline ends came to 15 bases. The CDR3 runs to 15 residues. This CDR3 is CASRPRTVGNTEAFF. For the CDR3, the DNA is TGTGCCAGCAGGCCGCGGACAGTTGGGAACACTGAAGCTTTCTTT.

V usage is TRBV6-5 and J usage is TRBJ1-2; 7 bases are a match to TRBD1. With V trimmed by 2 bases and J by 3 bases, 3 bases remained unmatched. This CDR3 region has 14 residues. CDR1 is MNHEY, CDR2 SVGAGI, per germline. CDR3 nucleotide sequence: TGTGCCAGCAGTTACCAAGGGGGCTACTATGGCTACACCTTC. Its translation is CASSYQGGYYGYTF.

The chain carries TRBV9 and TRBJ2-3; tentatively, D is TRBD1 (6 bases). There are 17 residues in the CDR3. Germline CDR1 SGDLS, CDR2 YYNGEE. Trimming shortened V by 1 base and J by 1 base, and 16 bases separated the two germline ends. Here the CDR3 reads CASSVTPQGFGTDTQYF. CDR3 bases: TGTGCCAGCAGCGTAACACCACAGGGCTTTGGCACAGATACGCAGTATTTT.

The chain couples TRBV19 to TRBJ1-4; no clear D. V gave up 1 base and J gave up 5 bases, with 8 bases separating them. This CDR3 is 14 amino acids long. The germline V gene has CDR1 LNHDA and CDR2 SQIVND (reference sequence). The CDR3 DNA reads TGTGCCAGTAGTATAGCGAAGGAGAATGAAAAACTGTTTTTT. The encoded protein is CASSIAKENEKLFF. Looking up the rest from reference TRBV19 and TRBJ1-4 gives the full variable domain: DGGITQSPKYLFRKEGQNVTLSCEQNLNHDAMYWYRQDPGQGLRLIYYSQIVNDFQKGDIAEGYSVSREKKESFPLTVTSAQKNPTAFYLCASSIAKENEKLFFGSGTQLSVL.

This chain uses TRBV19 with TRBJ2-3, with D perhaps TRBD2 (5 bases). Germline values: CDR1 LNHDA, CDR2 SQIVND (reference sequence). This CDR3 is built from 17 residues. V lost 7 bases and J lost 0, with 20 bases in between. In DNA, the CDR3 is TGTGCCAGTAACGCAATTAGGCGGGTCGCTAGCACAGATACGCAGTATTTT. This gives the protein CASNAIRRVASTDTQYF.

This clone has only a few counts. V usage is TRBV19 and J usage is TRBJ1-5, with D possibly matching TRBD1 (5 bases). The CDR3 runs to 15 residues. Germline-derived CDR1 and CDR2 are LNHDA and SQIVND (reference sequence). The germline V and J ends were trimmed by 7 bases and 5 bases, with 18 bases remaining between them. CDR3 protein: CASKGREWVDQPQHF. The CDR3 DNA sequence: TGTGCCAGTAAGGGCAGGGAATGGGTTGATCAGCCCCAGCATTTT.